This T cell receptor (beta chain) was sequenced for a study of T cells in Graves' hyperthyroidism and ophthalmopathy. Study-level background: Blood was drawn when the patient was first diagnosed and still untreated.

It was uncontrolled infection, other autoimmune disease, pregnancy or lactation that excluded patients. Authors of the study amplified TCR beta CDR3 regions from RNA transcripts. The HTBI set primed first-round TCR CDR3 RT-PCR. Via MiXCR, TCRdb re-called the multiplex PCR reads, giving one row per CDR3 protein. The sample lists 500,000 to 750,000 distinct CDR3 sequences, 14% seen once, with 7.1% in the top ten. This CDR3 contains 17 residues. Trimming took 6 bases from V and 2 from J; bases not matched to a gene: 14. This clonotype was recorded many times. Sequencing was performed on blood. The chain carries TRBV12-3 or TRBV12-4 and TRBJ1-1; 8 positions match TRBD1. This sequence was found in a woman aged 18 to 35 with Graves' ophthalmopathy. The CDR3 bases are TGTGCCAGCAGCGAACAGGGGGGGTACCTGACCAACACTGAAGCTTTCTTT. Amino acid sequence: CASSEQGGYLTNTEAFF.